The 30 T cell receptor beta chains below were found in one sample sequenced in a study of chronic HIV infection and antiretroviral therapy (dated by TCRdb to between 2015 and 2016). The library relied on 5' RACE. Sequencing used an Illumina MiSeq. TCRdb cleaned the public reads at Q25 with fastp, built clones with MiXCR and kept in-frame beta chains. A single entry per CDR3 protein holds the most common genes and DNA from its merged rows. This sample holds 45,000 to 60,000 distinct CDR3 sequences; roughly 19% were observed only once. The top ten clonotypes cover under 3.5% of the sample. Input material: peripheral blood. The receptor source for this set is an adult who had HIV and had not received antiretroviral therapy, or was an uninfected healthy control (not recorded which).

This rearrangement joins TRBV6-1 to TRBJ1-5; 9 bases line up with TRBD1. V trimming: 2 bases; J trimming: 5 bases; junction bases outside the gene matches: 10. The germline gives CDR1 MNHNS, CDR2 SASEGT. The CDR3 has 17 amino acids. For the CDR3, the DNA is TGTGCCAGCAGTGAATCCGTGCGGGACAGGGTATATCAGCCCCAGCATTTT. Its protein is CASSESVRDRVYQPQHF.

This clonotype was seen more than once but under ten times. This chain connects TRBV20-1 to TRBJ1-1; D gene ambiguous. This CDR3 comprises 14 residues. The ends were cut back, 1 base at V and 4 bases at J, with 13 bases in the middle. Germline lookup yields CDR1 DFQATT and CDR2 SNEGSKA (reference sequence). The CDR3 region is CSARAPGPATEAFF. The CDR3 bases are TGCAGTGCTAGAGCCCCCGGGCCGGCCACTGAAGCTTTCTTT.

The V call is TRBV11-1, the J call TRBJ2-3; D might be TRBD2 (6 bases). Germline V gene sequence: CDR1 SGHAT, CDR2 FQDESV (reference sequence). The CDR3 extends over 14 amino acids. Trimming stripped 3 bases from V and 3 bases from J, with 10 bases between. The CDR3 DNA follows: TGTGCCAGCAGCTTGGAGGGCCTGACAGATACGCAGTATTTT. This gives the protein CASSLEGLTDTQYF.

In this sample, this clonotype turned up a few times. The chain has TRBV21-1 and TRBJ1-4; TRBD1, the D gene given by the table, was not confirmed from the DNA. TRBV21-1 is tagged as a pseudogene. CDR3 length: 13 residues. The CDR3 DNA reads TGTGCCAGCAGTGACAGGGGGCCTGAAAAACTGTTTTTT. It yields the protein CASSDRGPEKLFF.

The chain carries TRBV29-1 and TRBJ2-2; no clear D. Germline values: CDR1 SQVTM, CDR2 ANQGSEA. The CDR3 extends over 12 amino acids. Trimming removed 5 bases from V and 3 bases from J, with 7 bases in between. The CDR3, as DNA: TGCAGCGTTCCGCAGTACACCGGGGAGCTGTTTTTT. As protein: CSVPQYTGELFF.

This clonotype has more than one count but fewer than ten. The chain links TRBV28 to TRBJ1-1; D is possibly TRBD1 (5 bases). Looked up from germline, CDR1 is MDHEN and CDR2 is SYDVKM. The CDR3 totals 12 residues. With 5 bases removed from V and 5 bases from J, the gap between germline ends came to 9 bases. The CDR3 sequence: CASSSQGTEAFF. CDR3 nucleotide sequence: TGTGCCAGCAGTAGTCAGGGAACTGAAGCTTTCTTT.

This clonotype appeared a few times. The chain employs TRBV27 and TRBJ2-7; 9 bases map to TRBD1. The CDR3 loop spans 16 amino acids. The J segment lost 3 bases and the V segment lost 6 bases, leaving 12 bases of the junction unmatched. Germline values: CDR1 MNHEY, CDR2 SMNVEV (reference sequence). The CDR3 nucleotides are TGTGCCAGCAGCTCTAGGACAGGGGTAATAATCTACGAGCAGTACTTC. Amino acids: CASSSRTGVIIYEQYF.

This clonotype has a handful of counts. This rearrangement joins TRBV7-8 to TRBJ2-7; D is undetermined. The CDR3 has 16 amino acids. Trimming removed 1 base from V and 0 bases from J, with 13 bases in between. Germline V gives CDR1 SGHVS, CDR2 FQNEAQ. CDR3 bases: TGTGCCAGCAGCTTAGGACGGCTACCTAGCTCCTACGAGCAGTACTTC. This encodes CASSLGRLPSSYEQYF.

This clonotype was counted only a few times. The V and J genes are TRBV3-1 and TRBJ2-3; the match to TRBD2 covers 10 bases. The germline CDR1 and CDR2 sequences are LGHDT and YNNKEL (reference sequence). V dropped 0 bases and J dropped 6; count of bases not matched to a gene: 9. CDR3 length: 17 amino acids. Written as DNA, the CDR3 is TGTGCCAGCAGCCAAGATCCAGCGGGAGGGCCTAAGGATACGCAGTATTTT. Translated, it gives CASSQDPAGGPKDTQYF.

The chain uses TRBV29-1 and TRBJ2-7, with D perhaps TRBD1 (5 bases). This CDR3 has 15 amino acids. Germline lookup yields CDR1 SQVTM and CDR2 ANQGSEA. Trimming shortened V by 1 base and J by 0 bases, and 13 bases separated the two germline ends. The CDR3 protein is CSVEGSGKNSYEQYF. CDR3 in DNA: TGCAGCGTTGAAGGGTCAGGGAAGAACTCCTACGAGCAGTACTTC.

This chain uses TRBV4-1 with TRBJ2-1, with 10 bases that match TRBD2. The CDR3 sequence is 19 residues long. Germline CDR1 is MGHRA and CDR2 is YSYEKL. V trimming: 0 bases; J trimming: 6 bases; junction bases outside the gene matches: 14. The CDR3 reads CASSQDLISGRTLVNEQFF. The CDR3 region has the DNA TGCGCCAGCAGCCAAGATCTGATTAGCGGGAGGACCTTGGTCAATGAGCAGTTCTTC.

The sample holds a few counts of this clonotype. The chain recombines TRBV20-1 with TRBJ2-3; the match to TRBD2 covers 7 bases. V trimming: 3 bases; J trimming: 6 bases; junction bases outside the gene matches: 9. Per germline, CDR1 DFQATT and CDR2 SNEGSKA (reference sequence). CDR3 length: 14 residues. In nucleotides, the CDR3 is TGCAGTGCTAGTGGGGGAGGGTTCAGGGATACGCAGTATTTT. Its translation: CSASGGGFRDTQYF.

The chain combines TRBV2 with TRBJ1-2, with D hard to call. The germline V gene has CDR1 SNHLY and CDR2 FYNNEI. The CDR3 length is 10 residues. The CDR3 loop is CGEWDNGYTF. The CDR3 DNA follows: TGTGGGGAGTGGGATAATGGCTACACCTTC.

In this sample, this clonotype turned up a few times. The rearrangement uses TRBV4-2 and TRBJ1-2, with 10 bases fitting TRBD1. CDR3 length equals 19 residues. CDR1 is LGHNA, CDR2 YNFKEQ, per germline. The J segment lost 1 base and the V segment lost 4 bases, leaving 15 bases of the junction unmatched. Here the CDR3 DNA reads TGTGCCAGCAGCCTTCTGGGCAGGGGCGGGACAGGGGTTAACTATGGCTACACCTTC. Translated, it gives CASSLLGRGGTGVNYGYTF.

The chain is built from TRBV5-4 and TRBJ2-3, with TRBD1 identical over 7 bases. The germline gives CDR1 SGHNT, CDR2 YYREEE (reference sequence). The CDR3 contains 14 residues. With V trimmed by 9 bases and J by 0 bases, 7 bases remained unmatched. The CDR3 DNA is TGTGCCACCCTTCGGGACAGTAGCACAGATACGCAGTATTTT. Encoded protein: CATLRDSSTDTQYF.

This clonotype was observed a few times. This rearrangement joins TRBV6-5 to TRBJ1-6, with D unresolved. The V gene lost 0 bases and the J gene lost 7 bases, with 16 bases spanning the gap. The length of the CDR3 is 17 residues. In germline, CDR1 is MNHEY, CDR2 SVGAGI. CDR3: CASSYSRHETPNSPLHF. The CDR3 DNA follows: TGTGCCAGCAGTTACTCGAGACATGAGACGCCAAATTCACCCCTCCACTTT.

This clonotype was detected only a few times. The V and J genes are TRBV29-1 and TRBJ2-6, with D perhaps TRBD1 or TRBD2 (5 bases each). CDR1 SQVTM and CDR2 ANQGSEA come from the germline V gene. Trimming stripped 3 bases from V and 4 bases from J, with 13 bases between. This CDR3 comprises 15 residues. The chain's CDR3 is CSVDIGASGANVLTF. The CDR3 DNA sequence: TGCAGCGTTGACATCGGGGCCTCCGGGGCCAACGTCCTGACTTTC.

This clonotype was observed a few times. The chain couples TRBV6-8 to TRBJ1-6, with D unclear. Germline lookup yields CDR1 MNHGY and CDR2 SAAAGT. CDR3 length equals 16 residues. V was shortened by 9 bases and J by 6 bases, with 21 bases between the two germline ends. The CDR3 reads CARLGVAGTSNSPLHF. The DNA of the CDR3 is TGTGCCAGACTAGGAGTGGCAGGAACTTCTAATTCACCCCTCCACTTT.

This clonotype was observed a handful of times. The chain has TRBV9 and TRBJ2-3; D not certain. CDR1 SGDLS and CDR2 YYNGEE come from the germline V gene. The ends were cut back, 7 bases at V and 2 bases at J, with 8 bases in the middle. This CDR3 comprises 12 residues. CDR3 loop: CASQDLTDTQYF. CDR3 sequence (DNA): TGTGCCAGCCAGGATCTCACAGATACGCAGTATTTT.

This clonotype was counted between two and nine times. This chain connects TRBV7-2 to TRBJ2-3; 12 nucleotides match TRBD2. The CDR3 runs 15 residues. V lost 5 bases to trimming and J lost 5 bases; unmatched junction nucleotides: 5. Germline V gives CDR1 SGHTA, CDR2 FQGNSA. This CDR3 reads CASSPTSGSGDTQYF. CDR3 DNA: TGTGCCAGCAGCCCGACTAGCGGGAGTGGAGATACGCAGTATTTT.

This clonotype has only a few counts. This chain joins TRBV10-3 and TRBJ2-5; 9 positions match TRBD2. The CDR3 has 16 amino acids. Germline-derived CDR1 and CDR2 are ENHRY and SYGVKD. After removal of 2 bases from V and 2 bases from J, the junction contained 6 bases not matched to a gene. This CDR3 reads CAISELPSGRQETQYF. The DNA for the CDR3 is TGTGCCATCAGTGAGCTCCCGAGCGGGAGGCAAGAGACCCAGTACTTC.

This clonotype was seen only a few times. The J gene is TRBJ2-2, the V gene TRBV13; a possible D gene is TRBD1 (6 bases). Trimming shortened V by 4 bases and J by 4 bases, and 13 bases separated the two germline ends. Per germline, CDR1 PRHDT and CDR2 FYEKMQ (reference sequence). CDR3 length: 15 amino acids. CDR3 bases: TGTGCCAGCAGCTCCCTTCAGGGGTCCACCGGGGAGCTGTTTTTT. Encoded protein: CASSSLQGSTGELFF.

This clonotype has just a few counts. The genes are TRBV4-1 and TRBJ1-5; D is uncertain. With 0 bases removed from V and 2 bases from J, the gap between germline ends came to 5 bases. The CDR3 spans 14 residues. The germline gives CDR1 MGHRA, CDR2 YSYEKL. The CDR3 bases are TGCGCCAGCAGCCAAGATGGCCGCAATCAGCCCCAGCATTTT. Amino acids: CASSQDGRNQPQHF.

This rearrangement joins TRBV27 to TRBJ2-7; tentatively, D is TRBD2 (6 bases). Trimming cost V 4 bases and J 3 bases, with 16 bases left between them. CDR3 size: 15 residues. Germline lookup yields CDR1 MNHEY and CDR2 SMNVEV (reference sequence). In nucleotides, the CDR3 is TGTGCCAGCAGTTCCCGGACTAAGTTAGTCTACGAGCAGTACTTC. As protein: CASSSRTKLVYEQYF.

The chain combines TRBV21-1 with TRBJ2-7; the table gives TRBD1 as D, unverified against the DNA. TRBV21-1 corresponds to a pseudogene. The CDR3 spans 13 residues. The CDR3 loop reads CASSCRGHYGQYF. DNA for the CDR3: TGTGCCAGCAGCTGCAGGGGGCACTACGGGCAGTACTTC.

This sequence joins TRBV6-5 and TRBJ2-3; 11 bases agree with TRBD2. The CDR3 extends over 17 amino acids. V was clipped by 2 bases and J by 5 bases; unmatched bases: 9. Germline values: CDR1 MNHEY, CDR2 SVGAGI. The CDR3 bases are TGTGCCAGCAGTTACAGTCTAGCGGGAGGAGGAGGAGATACGCAGTATTTT. Translated: CASSYSLAGGGGDTQYF.

This clonotype was detected only a few times. The chain employs TRBV27 and TRBJ2-7; no definite D call. CDR1 and CDR2 from the germline V gene are MNHEY and SMNVEV (reference sequence). The V end was cut by 3 bases, the J end by 0 bases, with 6 bases between. The length of the CDR3 is 13 residues. This chain's CDR3 is CASSLKSSYEQYF. The CDR3 nucleotides are TGTGCCAGCAGTTTGAAGAGCTCCTACGAGCAGTACTTC.

The chain is built from TRBV10-3 and TRBJ1-6; D is ambiguous. The CDR3 is 13 residues long. CDR1 and CDR2 (germline): ENHRY, SYGVKD. The V end lost 7 bases, the J end lost 5 bases, and 9 bases lay between the germline ends. CDR3 sequence: CAINDGDNSPLHF. The CDR3, as DNA: TGTGCCATCAATGACGGCGATAATTCACCCCTCCACTTT.

V gene TRBV11-2 combines with J gene TRBJ1-5, with D uncertain. This CDR3 contains 13 residues. V was clipped by 0 bases and J by 7 bases, with 7 bases between them. Germline assignment: CDR1 SGHAT and CDR2 FQNNGV. In DNA form, the CDR3 reads TGTGCCAGCAGCTTAGAATGGAGGCAGCCCCAGCATTTT. It yields the protein CASSLEWRQPQHF. Filled out from reference TRBV11-2 and TRBJ1-5, the complete variable domain reads EAGVAQSPRYKIIEKRQSVAFWCNPISGHATLYWYQQILGQGPKLLIQFQNNGVVDDSQLPKDRFSAERLKGVDSTLKIQPAKLEDSAVYLCASSLEWRQPQHFGDGTRLSIL.

V and J are TRBV10-2 and TRBJ2-3, with 9 bases that match TRBD2. The CDR3 has 15 amino acids. The germline CDR1 and CDR2 sequences are WSHSY and SAAADI. J was trimmed by 1 base and V by 6 bases; bases with no gene match: 5. CDR3 coding DNA: TGCGCCAGCAGCCAAGCGGGAGGCCGCACAGATACGCAGTATTTT. Encoded protein: CASSQAGGRTDTQYF.